The TCR beta chain under discussion was sequenced for a study of OX40 agonist ivuxolimab in advanced cancers. As for the study more broadly: Ivuxolimab, which targeted the costimulatory receptor OX40 (CD134), was an agonistic, fully human IgG2 monoclonal antibody. Intravenous ivuxolimab was administered to patients every 2 weeks at six dose levels: 0.01, 0.1, 0.3, 1.5, 3 and 10 mg/kg. Among the roughly 50 dose-escalation patients, about 19 had hepatocellular carcinoma, around 15 melanoma, 9 renal cell carcinoma and 9 head and neck cancer. The dose-escalation cohort was almost 85% male with a mean age of about 54 years, ranging from roughly 20 to 80. Prior anti-PD-1, anti-PD-L1 or anti-CTLA-4 therapy was permitted, and less than 45% of dose-escalation patients had received checkpoint inhibitors. Partial responses were achieved by three dose-escalation patients, of whom one had hepatocellular carcinoma and two had cutaneous melanoma. Peripheral TCRbeta sequencing was intended to test whether TCR sequence diversity was altered and clonal T-cell expansion was caused by ivuxolimab. The paper reports the monotherapy dose-escalation portion (N of about 50 patients) of the phase I ivuxolimab trial.

Beyond this particular receptor, the publication reports: Low levels of normalized T-cell clonal expansion were also seen in some patients who did not respond. On average, CD8+ T cells showed more expanded clones than CD4+ T cells after ivuxolimab. At doses of 0.1 to 3.0 mg/kg, clonal expansion of both CD4+ and CD8+ blood T cells was observed from baseline to week 6. In partial responders in the 0.1-3.0 mg/kg groups, normalized peripheral clonal expansion was found to be among the lowest, especially among CD8+ T cells. Which antigens the clonally expanded peripheral T cells were specific for was not determined.

As for this clone: No antigen is known for it. Per-base qualities were not stored, and no clone one base away is much larger.

The trial excluded patients who had a history of autoimmune disease or who were on systemic immunosuppression. Peripheral blood for TCR sequencing was collected from all dose cohorts at baseline, on cycle 4 day 1, and on cycle 7 day 1. Samples came from an open-label, multicenter, first-in-human phase I dose-escalation trial of ivuxolimab. The trial enrolled adults with locally advanced or metastatic head and neck squamous cell, hepatocellular, melanoma or renal cell carcinoma. Before TCR sequencing, CD4+ T cells and CD8+ T cells from peripheral blood were sorted into separate populations. To sequence the TCRbeta CDR3 region, genomic DNA was isolated from the sorted cells. The immunoSEQ Assay was used to sequence the TCRbeta CDR3 regions. TCRdb retrieved this table from immuneACCESS and kept in-frame rearrangements only. Not all clones are present; in checked studies, unresolved V genes account for under half, and no reason is known for the remainder. This sample holds more than 80,000 clones; under 95% were observed only once. Around 1.5% of the sample belongs to the ten largest clones.

This receptor was identified in an adult with an advanced solid tumor such as melanoma, head and neck, liver or kidney cancer. Specimen: CD4+ or CD8+ T cells sorted from blood, collected in a trial of the OX40 agonist ivuxolimab.

In nucleotide form, the sequence is TGTGCCTGGAGTGTAGGGTCAGATACGCAGTATTTT. Translated, it gives CAWSVGSDTQYF. This chain is built from TRBV30 and TRBJ2-3; the D segment cannot be called with confidence. From the cysteine up to the phenylalanine, the CDR3 has a length of 12 residues. Solely the CDR3 DNA is kept, with 36 bases framed from the first base. Relative to germline, V is 0 bases shorter and J is 4 bases shorter, with 5 bases between their ends. For CDR1 and CDR2, the germline V gene (reference sequence) lists GTSNPN and SVGIG.